Below, one TCR beta chain is given with its context. Its antigen remains undetermined. No base-level quality is on record; no much larger clone is a single base apart. The sample's treatment or condition label, decoded: allogeneic hematopoietic cell transplantation with graft depleted of TCRalphabeta T cells and CD19 B cells. TCRalphabeta/CD19-depleted allogeneic hematopoietic cell grafts were given to the transplant recipients, all of whom were children. The sample comes from a study of T-cell reconstitution after alpha-beta-depleted transplantation in children (dated by TCRdb to between 2015 and 2016). Broadly, across the study: Using TCR repertoire profiling, the study followed T-cell immune reconstitution in a quantitative way in children after TCRalphabeta/CD19-depleted allogeneic hematopoietic cell transplantation.

Library creation used PCR. Instrument used: Illumina HiSeq 2500. TCR libraries were prepared with molecular barcoding, using unique molecular identifiers to normalize TCRbeta repertoire quantification. TCRdb's own reprocessing of the public reads used fastp at Q25 and MiXCR and kept productive beta chains. Entries are consolidated by CDR3 protein sequence, retaining the most common genes and DNA. The sample records about 580,000 distinct CDR3 sequences, about 21% of which are singletons. The ten largest make up 13% to 15% of the sample. The cysteine opens and the phenylalanine closes a CDR3 of 17 amino acids. Only CDR3 DNA remains: 51 bases, in frame from the first base. Relative to germline, V is missing 4 bases and J is missing 3 bases, with 9 bases of the junction outside any gene match. CDR1 and CDR2 are read off the germline V gene as SGHVS and FQNEAQ. On the study overall, not on this receptor specifically: In some patients, the high TCRbeta diversity seen at day 60 was put down to recipient T cells and intrathymic progenitors that had survived conditioning. The apparently early alphabetaT-cell count recovery about two months after transplant was reportedly dependent on only several hundred rapidly expanded clones derived from non-depleted graft cells. The frequencies of hyperexpanded clones fell over the following months, and after one year, T-cell counts and TCRbeta diversity were mostly attributed to newly produced T cells.

The sample here was PBMCs, mostly from graft donor cells, taken 360 days after TCRalphabeta/CD19-depleted stem cell transplant. This chain joins TRBV7-8 to TRBJ2-3, with TRBD2 matching 11 junction bases. The sequence derives from a boy in the first two years of life who had a stem cell transplant for acute myeloid leukemia, so the T cells may come from the graft donor. The CDR3 protein is CASSSSGGSTTTDTQYF. In nucleotides, the sequence is TGTGCCAGCAGCTCTAGCGGGGGGTCGACAACAACAGATACGCAGTATTTT.